This entry lists 15 T cell receptor beta chains sequenced from one sample in a study of blood T cell repertoires in COVID-19. Produced via immunoSEQ multiplex PCR; TCRdb's table is partial and in-frame only. The sample has 59,000 or so clones, 79% seen once. Specimen: peripheral blood. The receptors were gathered from a man aged 55 to 70 with acute or convalescent COVID-19.

The CDR3: CASSILARAKNIQYF. In DNA form, the CDR3 reads TGTGCCAGTAGTATCCTAGCGAGAGCCAAAAACATTCAGTACTTC. This rearrangement joins TRBV19 to TRBJ2-4, with D perhaps TRBD2 (6 bases). Deletions cut 3 bases from V and 0 bases from J, with 9 bases between. Germline V CDR1 and CDR2: LNHDA, SQIVND (reference sequence). CDR3 length: 15 residues.

V gene TRBV28 combines with J gene TRBJ2-5, with D unclear. Germline V gene data show CDR1 as MDHEN and CDR2 as SYDVKM. The V and J ends lost 5 bases and 7 bases respectively, with 14 bases between them. This CDR3 comprises 13 residues. CDR3 sequence: CASSRSFTGTQYF. CDR3 DNA: TGTGCCAGCAGTCGTTCCTTCACGGGGACCCAGTACTTC.

This chain links TRBV5-8 with TRBJ1-1; D gene uncertain. The CDR3 covers 13 residues. CDR1 and CDR2 (germline): SGHTS, YDEGEE. V shed 4 bases and J shed 5 bases, with 12 bases lying between them. CDR3 nucleotides: TGTGCCAGCAGCGGGTGGAGTAAGACTGAAGCTTTCTTT. Amino acid sequence: CASSGWSKTEAFF.

The chain uses TRBV30 and TRBJ1-6; D is possibly TRBD1 (6 bases). Germline V gives CDR1 GTSNPN, CDR2 SVGIG (reference sequence). The CDR3 runs to 12 residues. Trimming took off 1 base at V and 9 bases at J, with 7 bases between the two ends. This CDR3 is CAWSAQGSPLHF. The CDR3 DNA reads TGTGCCTGGAGTGCACAGGGTTCACCCCTCCACTTT. The full variable domain, completed using reference TRBV30 and TRBJ1-6, is SQTIHQWPATLVQPVGSPLSLECTVEGTSNPNLYWYRQAAGRGLQLLFYSVGIGQISSEVPQNLSASRPQDRQFILSSKKLLLSDSGFYLCAWSAQGSPLHFGNGTRLTVT.

In this sample, this clone turned up a few times. The chain has TRBV5-4 and TRBJ1-1, with 8 bases identical to TRBD1. The junction had 9 bases not matched to a gene; V was cut back by 1 base and J by 4 bases. CDR1 and CDR2 from the germline V gene are SGHNT and YYREEE (reference sequence). There are 16 residues in the CDR3. CDR3 sequence: CASSLIPRGLGTEAFF. For the CDR3, the DNA is TGTGCCAGCAGCTTGATCCCCAGGGGGCTGGGCACTGAAGCTTTCTTT.

This clone showed up many times. The V gene is TRBV2, the J gene TRBJ2-3; 9 positions match TRBD2. With 4 bases clipped from V and 5 bases from J, the junction kept 7 bases outside the gene matches. The CDR3 has 15 residues. CDR1 and CDR2 from the germline V gene are SNHLY and FYNNEI. The CDR3 region has the DNA TGTGCCAGCAGTGTCTGGGCGGGAGGGATAGATACGCAGTATTTT. This codes for CASSVWAGGIDTQYF.

The chain is built from TRBV19 and TRBJ1-2, with D maybe TRBD1 (5 bases). CDR1 is LNHDA, CDR2 SQIVND, per germline (reference sequence). The CDR3 contains 15 residues. The germline V and J ends were trimmed by 5 bases and 0 bases, with 13 bases remaining between them. CDR3 in amino acids: CASSLTGGPNYGYTF. The CDR3 DNA reads as TGTGCCAGTAGTCTAACAGGAGGGCCTAACTATGGCTACACCTTC. Supplemented by reference TRBV19 and TRBJ1-2, the full variable domain reads DGGITQSPKYLFRKEGQNVTLSCEQNLNHDAMYWYRQDPGQGLRLIYYSQIVNDFQKGDIAEGYSVSREKKESFPLTVTSAQKNPTAFYLCASSLTGGPNYGYTFGSGTRLTVV.

The V call is TRBV5-4, the J call TRBJ2-3, with 10 nucleotides matching TRBD2. The germline CDR1 and CDR2 sequences are SGHNT and YYREEE (reference sequence). J gave up 2 bases and V 4 bases, and 7 bases lay outside the gene matches. The CDR3 has 16 residues. In DNA, the CDR3 is TGTGCCAGCAGCCGGTTAGCGGGAGGATACACAGATACGCAGTATTTT. Translating gives CASSRLAGGYTDTQYF.

The chain carries TRBV18 and TRBJ2-7; 9 positions agree with TRBD1. This CDR3 has 14 residues. V lost 5 bases to trimming and J lost 6 bases; unmatched junction nucleotides: 8. Germline V gives CDR1 KGHSH, CDR2 LQKENI. CDR3 protein: CASSAGQGFSEQYF. The CDR3 DNA is TGTGCCAGCTCAGCGGGACAGGGATTTTCCGAGCAGTACTTC. Full variable domain (remainder filled in from reference TRBV18 and TRBJ2-7): NAGVMQNPRHLVRRRGQEARLRCSPMKGHSHVYWYRQLPEEGLKFMVYLQKENIIDESGMPKERFSAEFPKEGPSILRIQQVVRGDSAAYFCASSAGQGFSEQYFGPGTRLTVT.

This rearrangement joins TRBV7-9 to TRBJ2-3, with 9 bases lining up with TRBD1. Trimming cost V 3 bases and J 4 bases; bases outside gene matches: 5. The CDR3 has 15 amino acids. Germline assignment: CDR1 SEHNR and CDR2 FQNEAQ (reference sequence). CDR3 DNA sequence: TGTGCCAGCAGCTTCCGGGACAGGGCCTCAGATACGCAGTATTTT. This encodes CASSFRDRASDTQYF.

The CDR3 DNA is TGTGCCAGCAGCCAATTTCTACGCCCCTTGAGGGCTTTCTTT. Translating gives CASSQFLRPLRAFF. This chain connects TRBV16 to TRBJ1-1; D is undetermined. Germline V gene sequence: CDR1 KGHSY, CDR2 FQNENV. With 1 base removed from V and 11 bases from J, the gap between germline ends came to 17 bases. The CDR3 runs to 14 residues.

V is TRBV5-4 and J is TRBJ1-4; possible D gene TRBD1, 6 bases. V lost 2 bases and J 7 bases, leaving 18 bases between the germline ends. This CDR3 has 16 amino acids. Germline V gene lookup returns CDR1 SGHNT and CDR2 YYREEE (reference sequence). The CDR3 here is CASSFKLQGLGEKLFF. DNA for the CDR3: TGTGCCAGCAGCTTTAAATTACAGGGATTAGGTGAAAAACTGTTTTTT.

The chain combines TRBV6-5 with TRBJ1-2; 8 nucleotides align to TRBD1. The germline gives CDR1 MNHEY, CDR2 SVGAGI. This CDR3 has 15 amino acids. The V segment lost 6 bases and the J segment 2 bases; nucleotides outside the gene matches: 8. For the CDR3, the DNA is TGTGCCAGCAGCCGAGTCGACAGGGGCAACTATGGCTACACCTTC. Translating gives CASSRVDRGNYGYTF.

This chain connects TRBV15 to TRBJ2-3, with 13 bases lining up with TRBD2. V was pared by 5 bases and J by 5 bases, with 7 bases of the junction left unmatched. The length of the CDR3 is 16 residues. Germline V CDR1 and CDR2: LNHNV, YYDKDF (reference sequence). The CDR3 DNA is TGTGCCACCAGCCCCAGACTAGCGGGAGGTGGAGATACGCAGTATTTT. It yields the protein CATSPRLAGGGDTQYF. The variable domain in full, completed from reference TRBV15 and TRBJ2-3, reads DAMVIQNPRYQVTQFGKPVTLSCSQTLNHNVMYWYQQKSSQAPKLLFHYYDKDFNNEADTPDNFQSRRPNTSFCFLDIRSPGLGDTAMYLCATSPRLAGGGDTQYFGPGTRLTVL.

The gene calls are TRBV9 and TRBJ1-1; tentative D call: TRBD1 (5 bases). Germline V gene sequence: CDR1 SGDLS, CDR2 YYNGEE. The germline V and J ends were trimmed by 2 bases and 6 bases, with 11 bases remaining between them. This CDR3 is built from 13 residues. As DNA, the CDR3 is TGTGCCAGCAGCGTGACGGGGGTGGCTGAAGCTTTCTTT. Its translation is CASSVTGVAEAFF.